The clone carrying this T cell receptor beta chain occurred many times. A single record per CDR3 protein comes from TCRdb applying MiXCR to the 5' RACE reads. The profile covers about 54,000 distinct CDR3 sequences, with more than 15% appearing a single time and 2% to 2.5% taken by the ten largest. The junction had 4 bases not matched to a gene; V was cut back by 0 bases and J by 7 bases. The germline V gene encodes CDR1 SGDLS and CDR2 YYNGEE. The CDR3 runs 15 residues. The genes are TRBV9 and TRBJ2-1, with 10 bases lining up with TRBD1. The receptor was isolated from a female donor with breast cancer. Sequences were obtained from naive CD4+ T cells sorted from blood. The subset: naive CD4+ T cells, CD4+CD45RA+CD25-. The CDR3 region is CASSVGTGGTNEQFF. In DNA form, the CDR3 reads TGTGCCAGCAGCGTAGGGACAGGGGGGACGAATGAGCAGTTCTTC.